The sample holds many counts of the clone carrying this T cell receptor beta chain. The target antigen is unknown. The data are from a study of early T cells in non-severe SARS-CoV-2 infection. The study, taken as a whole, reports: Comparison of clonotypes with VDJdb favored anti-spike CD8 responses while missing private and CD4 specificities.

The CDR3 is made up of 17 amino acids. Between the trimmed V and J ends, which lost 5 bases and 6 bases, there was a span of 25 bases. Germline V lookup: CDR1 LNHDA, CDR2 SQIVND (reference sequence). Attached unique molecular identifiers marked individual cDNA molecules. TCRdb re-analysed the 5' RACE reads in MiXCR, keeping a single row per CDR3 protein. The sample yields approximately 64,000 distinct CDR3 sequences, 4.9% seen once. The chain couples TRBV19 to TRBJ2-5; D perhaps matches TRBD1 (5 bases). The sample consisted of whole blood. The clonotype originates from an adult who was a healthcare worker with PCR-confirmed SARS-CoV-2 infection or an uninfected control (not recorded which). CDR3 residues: CASSPQSSTVNRKTQYF. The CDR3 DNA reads TGTGCCAGTAGTCCGCAGAGTTCGACAGTCAATAGGAAGACCCAGTACTTC.